The 17 T cell receptor beta chains below were found in one sample sequenced in a study of T-cell memory formation after mild COVID-19. Using its own MiXCR run on the 5' RACE reads, TCRdb lists one record per CDR3 protein. The sample shows 400,000 or so distinct CDR3 sequences, around 20% of them seen only once. Sequences were obtained from PBMCs or a T cell subset sorted from them (not recorded which). All receptors come from an adult woman who had mild COVID-19 (a few samples of this study predate the infection). Cell type and time point are not known.

The rearrangement links TRBV5-1 to TRBJ1-2; 7 positions match TRBD1. CDR1 and CDR2 (germline): SGHRS, YFSETQ. Trimming took 2 bases from V and 3 from J; bases not matched to a gene: 4. The CDR3 loop spans 14 amino acids. CDR3 amino acids: CASSFEGAYYGYTF. Written as DNA, the CDR3 is TGCGCCAGCAGCTTCGAGGGGGCCTACTATGGCTACACCTTC.

The chain carries TRBV4-3 and TRBJ2-7; no clear D. The CDR3 has 14 amino acids. Trimming removed 1 base from V and 4 bases from J, with 11 bases in between. CDR1 is LGHNA, CDR2 YSLEER, per germline. This CDR3 is CASSQGGRTYEQYF. CDR3 in DNA: TGCGCCAGCAGCCAAGGCGGCAGAACTTACGAGCAGTACTTC.

V and J are TRBV15 and TRBJ1-6, with D possibly TRBD1 on 5 matching bases. CDR1 and CDR2 (germline): LNHNV, YYDKDF (reference sequence). The V end lost 5 bases, the J end lost 3 bases, and 20 bases lay between the germline ends. CDR3 length equals 18 residues. The CDR3 bases are TGTGCCACCAGCTCACACTTTAACAGGAGGGGCTATAATTCACCCCTCCACTTT. It translates to CATSSHFNRRGYNSPLHF.

This clonotype was detected only a few times. The CDR3 spells CASSQDTAGVGETQYF. The CDR3 DNA is TGCGCCAGCAGCCAAGATACAGCGGGAGTCGGAGAGACCCAGTACTTC. This sequence joins TRBV4-3 and TRBJ2-5; 8 bases agree with TRBD2. CDR1 is LGHNA, CDR2 YSLEER, per germline. V shed 0 bases, J shed 4 bases, and the junction held 7 bases outside the gene matches. The CDR3 has 16 amino acids.

The chain employs TRBV9 and TRBJ2-3, with TRBD2 matching 8 bases. The germline CDR1 and CDR2 sequences are SGDLS and YYNGEE. The V gene end was trimmed by 4 bases and the J gene end by 3 bases; junction bases not matched to a gene: 10. This CDR3 spans 16 amino acids. The DNA for the CDR3 is TGTGCCAGCAGCCCTAGACGGGGGGGCATAACAGATACGCAGTATTTT. It is translated as CASSPRRGGITDTQYF.

This clonotype was counted only a few times. This chain joins TRBV29-1 and TRBJ1-1, with D uncertain. The ends were cut back, 7 bases at V and 1 base at J, with 10 bases in the middle. The CDR3 consists of 12 residues. Germline-derived CDR1 and CDR2 are SQVTM and ANQGSEA. The CDR3: CSAAHRNTEAFF. The DNA for the CDR3 is TGCAGCGCCGCACACAGGAACACTGAAGCTTTCTTT.

V usage is TRBV12-3 or TRBV12-4 and J usage is TRBJ2-7; D remains unclear. V was clipped by 1 base and J by 2 bases, with 6 bases between them. The CDR3 length is 13 residues. CDR3 DNA: TGTGCCAGCAGTTTAGTACAGCCCTACGAGCAGTACTTC. Its protein is CASSLVQPYEQYF.

V gene TRBV7-2 combines with J gene TRBJ2-5; 12 bases align to TRBD1. The CDR3 length is 16 residues. Germline loops: CDR1 SGHTA, CDR2 FQGNSA. V gave up 8 bases and J gave up 5 bases; unmatched junction bases: 12. CDR3 bases: TGTGCCAGCTTCGGGGGGGACAGGGGGCAGGGGGAGACCCAGTACTTC. Its protein is CASFGGDRGQGETQYF.

This clonotype has more than one count but fewer than ten. The gene calls are TRBV7-3 and TRBJ2-5; D uncertain. The germline V gene encodes CDR1 SGHTA and CDR2 FQGTGA. The CDR3 covers 13 residues. The germline V and J ends were trimmed by 3 bases and 4 bases, with 9 bases remaining between them. The CDR3 sequence: CASSFHKGETQYF. For the CDR3, the DNA is TGTGCCAGCAGCTTCCACAAGGGAGAGACCCAGTACTTC.

This sequence joins TRBV14 and TRBJ1-4; D is unresolved. Between the trimmed V and J ends, which lost 1 base and 5 bases, there was a span of 11 bases. The CDR3 totals 15 residues. Germline CDR1 and CDR2: SGHDN and FVKESK. As DNA, the CDR3 is TGTGCCAGCAGCCAAGTTCCGGGTTCGAATGAAAAACTGTTTTTT. As protein: CASSQVPGSNEKLFF.

There are a few counts of this clonotype. This sequence joins TRBV7-9 and TRBJ2-5, with D possibly TRBD1 on 6 matching bases. The CDR3 runs 16 residues. The V end lost 5 bases, the J end lost 5 bases, and 21 bases lay between the germline ends. CDR1 and CDR2 from the germline V gene are SEHNR and FQNEAQ (reference sequence). This CDR3 is CASSLSGGVSRETQYF. CDR3 in DNA: TGTGCCAGCAGCCTGAGTGGGGGCGTTAGTCGGGAGACCCAGTACTTC.

The genes are TRBV6-5 and TRBJ2-7; either TRBD1 or TRBD2 may supply D (5 bases each). Per germline, CDR1 MNHEY and CDR2 SVGAGI. V was shortened by 0 bases and J by 4 bases, with 16 bases between the two germline ends. The CDR3 contains 16 residues. The CDR3, as DNA: TGTGCCAGCAGTTACTCGGTGGCCGGGACCCTTTACGAGCAGTACTTC. Residues: CASSYSVAGTLYEQYF.

This clonotype was seen a few times. The genes are TRBV14 and TRBJ2-1; 9 nucleotides align to TRBD2. V gave up 0 bases and J gave up 6 bases; unmatched junction bases: 9. The V gene's germline CDR1 is SGHDN and CDR2 FVKESK. This CDR3 comprises 17 residues. The CDR3 is CASSQDGAGGPVNEQFF. CDR3 sequence (DNA): TGTGCCAGCAGCCAAGATGGGGCGGGAGGGCCCGTCAATGAGCAGTTCTTC.

The rearrangement uses TRBV5-1 and TRBJ2-7; 7 positions agree with TRBD1. This CDR3 comprises 15 residues. J lost 1 base, V lost 1 base, and 5 bases had no gene match. CDR1 is SGHRS and CDR2 is YFSETQ in the germline V gene. The CDR3 DNA sequence: TGCGCCAGCAGCTTGACAGGGGACGGGTCCTACGAGCAGTACTTC. Translated, it gives CASSLTGDGSYEQYF.

This clonotype was recorded a few times. The chain joins TRBV27 to TRBJ2-7, with unresolved D. The CDR3 spans 14 residues. In germline, CDR1 is MNHEY, CDR2 SMNVEV (reference sequence). The V gene lost 4 bases and the J gene lost 6 bases, with 16 bases spanning the gap. The CDR3 DNA reads as TGTGCCAGCAGTTCTCTTAGAAGTTCGGTCGAGCAGTACTTC. It yields the protein CASSSLRSSVEQYF.

The V gene is TRBV18, the J gene TRBJ2-5; possible D gene TRBD1, 6 bases. The germline V and J ends were trimmed by 4 bases and 4 bases, with 19 bases remaining between them. CDR1 and CDR2 from the germline V gene are KGHSH and LQKENI. CDR3 length equals 16 residues. The CDR3 loop reads CASSLSGTRGRETQYF. The CDR3 bases are TGTGCCAGCTCACTTTCCGGGACAAGGGGGAGAGAGACCCAGTACTTC.

This sequence joins TRBV4-1 and TRBJ2-2; D ambiguous. This CDR3 is built from 16 residues. V dropped 3 bases and J dropped 0 bases, with 11 bases sitting between them. In germline, CDR1 is MGHRA, CDR2 YSYEKL. The CDR3 loop is CASSHAYTANTGELFF. The CDR3 DNA is TGCGCCAGCAGCCACGCATATACCGCGAACACCGGGGAGCTGTTTTTT.